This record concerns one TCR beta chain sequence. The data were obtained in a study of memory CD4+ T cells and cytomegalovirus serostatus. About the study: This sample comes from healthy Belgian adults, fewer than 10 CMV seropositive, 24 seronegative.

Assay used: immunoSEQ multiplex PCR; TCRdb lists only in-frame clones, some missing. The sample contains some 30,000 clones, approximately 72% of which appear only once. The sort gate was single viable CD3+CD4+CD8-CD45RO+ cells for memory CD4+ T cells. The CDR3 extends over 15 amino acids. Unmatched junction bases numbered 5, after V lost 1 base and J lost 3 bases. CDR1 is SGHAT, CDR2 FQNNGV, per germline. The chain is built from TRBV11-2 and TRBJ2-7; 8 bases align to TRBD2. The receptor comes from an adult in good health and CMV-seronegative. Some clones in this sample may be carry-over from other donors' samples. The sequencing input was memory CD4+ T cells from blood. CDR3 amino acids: CASSLAGTSIYEQYF. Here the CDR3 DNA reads TGTGCCAGCAGCTTAGCAGGGACTAGTATCTACGAGCAGTACTTC.